This T cell receptor (beta chain) was documented in a study of identical twins. Study-wide results and caveats: Beta out-of-frame sequences displayed a weaker excess of sharing between twins.

This clonotype was seen many times. Its antigen is still unknown. V lost 6 bases to trimming and J lost 7 bases, with 20 bases between them. Looked up from germline, CDR1 is SGHRS and CDR2 is YFSETQ. The CDR3 runs 15 residues. All of the donors were Caucasians in good health. TCRdb recomputed calls from the 5' RACE reads with MiXCR, one row per CDR3 protein. This table holds 200,000 to 250,000 distinct CDR3 sequences, roughly 7.5% found once. These sequences were also reported in another study, on yellow fever vaccine responses in identical twins.

Sequenced input: CD8+ T cells sorted from blood. This rearrangement joins TRBV5-1 to TRBJ2-1; the D call may be TRBD1 or TRBD2 (5 bases each). This clonotype was sampled from a woman aged 18-29 years in good health. This CDR3 reads CASKSDLGVGNEQFF. CDR3 DNA sequence: TGCGCCAGCAAATCCGATCTGGGGGTAGGGAATGAGCAGTTCTTC.